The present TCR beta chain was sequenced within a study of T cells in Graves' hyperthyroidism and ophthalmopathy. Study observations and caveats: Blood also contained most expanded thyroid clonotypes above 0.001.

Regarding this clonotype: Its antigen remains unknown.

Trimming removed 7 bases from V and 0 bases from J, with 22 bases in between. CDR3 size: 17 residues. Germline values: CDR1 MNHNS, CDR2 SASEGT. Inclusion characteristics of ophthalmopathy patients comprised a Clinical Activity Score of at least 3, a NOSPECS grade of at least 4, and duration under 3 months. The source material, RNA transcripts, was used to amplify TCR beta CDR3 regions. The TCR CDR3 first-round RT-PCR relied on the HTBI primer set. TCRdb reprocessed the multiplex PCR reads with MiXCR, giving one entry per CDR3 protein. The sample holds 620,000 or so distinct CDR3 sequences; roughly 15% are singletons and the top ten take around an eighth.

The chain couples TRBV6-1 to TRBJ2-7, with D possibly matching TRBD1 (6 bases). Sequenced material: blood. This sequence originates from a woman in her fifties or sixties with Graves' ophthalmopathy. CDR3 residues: CASTPSPGAYISYEQYF. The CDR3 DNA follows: TGTGCCAGCACACCCTCGCCAGGGGCTTATATCTCCTACGAGCAGTACTTC.